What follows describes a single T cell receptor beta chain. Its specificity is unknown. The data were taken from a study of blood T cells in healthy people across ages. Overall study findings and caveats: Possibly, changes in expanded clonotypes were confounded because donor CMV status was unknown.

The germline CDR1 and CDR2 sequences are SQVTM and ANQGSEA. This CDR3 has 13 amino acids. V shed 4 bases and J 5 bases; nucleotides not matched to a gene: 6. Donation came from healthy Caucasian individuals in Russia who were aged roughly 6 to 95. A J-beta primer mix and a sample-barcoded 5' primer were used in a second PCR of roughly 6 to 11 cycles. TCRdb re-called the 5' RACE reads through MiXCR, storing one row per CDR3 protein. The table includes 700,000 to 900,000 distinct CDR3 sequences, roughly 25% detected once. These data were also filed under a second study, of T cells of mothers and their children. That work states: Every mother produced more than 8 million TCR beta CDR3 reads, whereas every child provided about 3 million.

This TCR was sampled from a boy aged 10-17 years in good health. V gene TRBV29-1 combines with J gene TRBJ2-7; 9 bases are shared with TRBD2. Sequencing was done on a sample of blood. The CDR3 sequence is CSVGPSGVHEQYF. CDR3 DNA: TGCAGCGTTGGGCCTAGCGGGGTCCACGAGCAGTACTTC.